A single sample is the source of the 25 T cell receptor beta chains below, sequenced in a study of metastatic and nonmetastatic thyroid tumors. TCRdb reanalyzed the PCR reads with MiXCR. The table lists over 35,000 clones, about a sixth of them singletons. Until they underwent thyroid surgery, no patient had received any treatment. Sequencing input: tumor tissue. These TCRs come from a female donor with papillary thyroid cancer or a benign thyroid nodule (not recorded which). Some clones in this sample may be carry-over from other donors' samples.

This clone has a count of ten or more. The rearrangement joins TRBV12-5 to TRBJ2-5, with 10 positions matching TRBD2. V gave up 2 bases and J gave up 4 bases; unmatched junction bases: 7. Germline V gene lookup returns CDR1 LGHNT and CDR2 FRNRAP. This CDR3 comprises 16 residues. The CDR3 DNA is TGTGCTAGTGGTTTGTCTGTTAGCGGGAGGTCAGAGACCCAGTACTTC. Translation gives CASGLSVSGRSETQYF.

This clone was detected many times. CDR3 DNA: TGTGCCAGCATGGGTTCGCGCGGCGTTTCTGATACGCAGTATTTT. Translation gives CASMGSRGVSDTQYF. The chain links TRBV2 to TRBJ2-3, with D hard to call. Between the trimmed V and J ends, which lost 7 bases and 6 bases, there was a span of 20 bases. From germline, CDR1 is SNHLY and CDR2 FYNNEI. The CDR3 is 15 amino acids.

As to this clone: A much larger clone differs from this one at a single base, so this may be a read error. This rearrangement joins TRBV20-1 to TRBJ2-3; D may match TRBD1 or TRBD2 (5 bases each). CDR1 is DFQATT and CDR2 is SNEGSKA in the germline V gene (reference sequence). This CDR3 contains 14 residues. The CDR3 protein is CSAGDLGGTDTQYF. The DNA of the CDR3 is TGCAGTGCTGGAGACTTGGGGGGCACAGATACGCAGTATTTT.

The chain couples TRBV27 to TRBJ1-2; D is perhaps TRBD1 (5 bases). The CDR3 consists of 18 residues. V was trimmed by 6 bases and J by 2 bases, leaving 25 bases between them. Germline assignment: CDR1 MNHEY and CDR2 SMNVEV (reference sequence). The CDR3 here is CASRIWGKEEKLNYGYTF. Here the CDR3 DNA reads TGTGCCAGCAGAATCTGGGGGAAAGAGGAAAAACTAAACTATGGCTACACCTTC.

This clone has ten or more counts. This rearrangement joins TRBV19 to TRBJ2-1; 12 bases are a match to TRBD2. Per the germline V gene, CDR1 is LNHDA and CDR2 is SQIVND (reference sequence). This CDR3 spans 17 amino acids. The V segment lost 3 bases and the J segment 7 bases; nucleotides outside the gene matches: 10. DNA of the CDR3: TGTGCCAGTAGTATTTCACGGTCTAGCGGGAGGGGGAATGAGCAGTTCTTC. Translation gives CASSISRSSGRGNEQFF.

This clone was detected many times. A much larger clone lies a single base off, so this may be a read error. The rearrangement joins TRBV20-1 to TRBJ2-1; D uncertain. V was shortened by 1 base and J by 7 bases, with 5 bases between the two germline ends. The CDR3 is made up of 11 amino acids. Germline values: CDR1 DFQATT, CDR2 SNEGSKA (reference sequence). The CDR3 spells CSARAENEQFF. The CDR3, as DNA: TGCAGTGCTAGAGCGGAGAATGAGCAGTTCTTC.

The CDR3 region is CASSVVGATDTQYF. Here the CDR3 DNA reads TGTGCCAGCAGCGTAGTGGGGGCGACAGATACGCAGTATTTT. V is TRBV9 and J is TRBJ2-3, with D perhaps matching TRBD1 (6 bases). The V end lost 0 bases, the J end lost 3 bases, and 8 bases lay between the germline ends. The germline gives CDR1 SGDLS, CDR2 YYNGEE. The CDR3 has 14 residues. The full variable domain, its missing parts supplied by reference TRBV9 and TRBJ2-3, is DSGVTQTPKHLITATGQRVTLRCSPRSGDLSVYWYQQSLDQGLQFLIQYYNGEERAKGNILERFSAQQFPDLHSELNLSSLELGDSALYFCASSVVGATDTQYFGPGTRLTVL.

V usage is TRBV16 and J usage is TRBJ1-4; D not resolved. Germline lookup yields CDR1 KGHSY and CDR2 FQNENV. The CDR3 contains 13 residues. The V and J ends lost 8 bases and 4 bases respectively, with 11 bases between them. CDR3 in DNA: TGTGCCAGCGGACCAGGCGATAATGAAAAACTGTTTTTT. This codes for CASGPGDNEKLFF.

The chain links TRBV20-1 to TRBJ2-7; TRBD2 agrees at 11 bases. The CDR3 spans 15 residues. Germline-derived CDR1 and CDR2 are DFQATT and SNEGSKA (reference sequence). V lost 4 bases and J lost 3; bases outside the gene matches: 8. The CDR3 sequence: CSATSGTSGNYEQYF. CDR3 bases: TGCAGTGCTACCTCCGGGACTAGCGGTAACTACGAGCAGTACTTC.

In its sample, this clone was seen many times. The V call is TRBV27, the J call TRBJ2-1; 7 bases align to TRBD2. Germline V gives CDR1 MNHEY, CDR2 SMNVEV (reference sequence). The CDR3 spans 14 residues. The trim removed 5 bases at V and 4 bases at J, leaving 5 bases unmatched. The DNA of the CDR3 is TGTGCCAGCAGTGGTTGGGGGGGGTACAATGAGCAGTTCTTC. It translates to CASSGWGGYNEQFF.

In its sample, this clone was seen many times. This sequence may be a read error, since a much larger clone differs from it by one base. The CDR3 loop is CASSLGGGLFF. The DNA of the CDR3 is TGTGCCAGCAGCCTGGGCGGGGGGCTGTTTTTT. The gene calls are TRBV27 and TRBJ2-2, with 7 positions matching TRBD2. The CDR3 spans 11 residues. CDR1 MNHEY and CDR2 SMNVEV come from the germline V gene (reference sequence).

In its sample, this clone was seen many times. The chain couples TRBV5-1 to TRBJ1-5; D is unresolved. Trimming removed 1 base at V and 2 bases at J, with 4 bases between. Germline V lookup: CDR1 SGHRS, CDR2 YFSETQ. This CDR3 has 13 residues. CDR3 region: CASSLRGNQPQHF. The CDR3 DNA is TGCGCCAGCAGCTTGCGTGGCAATCAGCCCCAGCATTTT. The complete variable domain, with remaining parts taken from reference TRBV5-1 and TRBJ1-5, reads KAGVTQTPRYLIKTRGQQVTLSCSPISGHRSVSWYQQTPGQGLQFLFEYFSETQRNKGNFPGRFSGRQFSNSRSEMNVSTLELGDSALYLCASSLRGNQPQHFGDGTRLSIL.

This clone occurred a few times. A much larger clone sits a single nucleotide away, making a read error possible. The same CDR3 can be traced to other DNA sequences in this sample. The chain employs TRBV2 and TRBJ1-5, with a possible D match to TRBD1 (5 bases). Germline CDR1 SNHLY, CDR2 FYNNEI. Trimming cost V 5 bases and J 7 bases, with 18 bases left between them. The CDR3 consists of 15 residues. CDR3 nucleotide sequence: TGTGCCAGCAGTATGCAAACAGGTGGAGGGCAGCCCCAGCATTTT. Its protein product is CASSMQTGGGQPQHF.

The chain uses TRBV6-1 and TRBJ2-1; D not resolved. V was trimmed by 6 bases and J by 4 bases, leaving 10 bases between them. The CDR3 length is 13 residues. CDR1 MNHNS and CDR2 SASEGT come from the germline V gene. The CDR3 nucleotides read TGTGCCAGCAGAACGTCGGGTTACAATGAGCAGTTCTTC. Encoded protein: CASRTSGYNEQFF.

This clone was seen at least ten times. V gene TRBV11-2 combines with J gene TRBJ2-5; 7 bases are shared with TRBD1. Germline V gene lookup returns CDR1 SGHAT and CDR2 FQNNGV. The V and J ends lost 1 base and 5 bases, in that order; junction bases with no gene match: 19. The CDR3 is made up of 19 amino acids. CDR3 amino acids: CASSLGRDRVAGRRETQYF. The CDR3 DNA follows: TGTGCCAGCAGCTTAGGCCGTGACAGGGTGGCAGGCCGTCGTGAGACCCAGTACTTC.

The chain uses TRBV5-6 and TRBJ1-2; D unclear. Germline CDR1 reads SGHDT; CDR2 reads YYEEEE. The V end lost 4 bases, the J end lost 8 bases, and 21 bases lay between the germline ends. This CDR3 is built from 15 residues. The CDR3 protein is CASSACTLALGGYTF. The CDR3 nucleotides are TGTGCCAGCAGCGCGTGTACATTGGCCCTGGGGGGCTACACCTTC.

This clone appeared many times. Other DNA variants within this sample encode the same CDR3. V and J are TRBV7-2 and TRBJ2-2; D gene ambiguous. V lost 6 bases and J lost 6, with 8 bases in between. The CDR3 has 12 amino acids. Germline values: CDR1 SGHTA, CDR2 FQGNSA. CDR3 DNA: TGTGCCAGCAGTATGTTTGCCGGGGAGCTGTTTTTT. Translation: CASSMFAGELFF.

Concerning this clone: In this CDR3 the conserved last residue, phenylalanine or tryptophan, is missing, so a read error is likely. The limits of the CDR3 on the DNA are not certain, so only TCRdb's listed CDR3 is given. The chain uses TRBV7-9 and TRBJ2-1. The CDR3 spans 8 amino acids, including both terminal residues. CDR1 SEHNR and CDR2 FQNEAQ come from the germline V gene (reference sequence). The CDR3 here is CASSLAVS.

This clone was counted ten times or more. The V call is TRBV5-1, the J call TRBJ1-1; the match to TRBD1 covers 10 bases. The CDR3 is 13 residues long. Trimming at V came to 4 bases and at J to 7 bases, leaving 4 bases not matched to a gene. Per germline, CDR1 SGHRS and CDR2 YFSETQ. CDR3 bases: TGCGCCAGCAGCACGGACAGGGGGGGTGAAGCTTTCTTT. This translates into CASSTDRGGEAFF. Looking up the rest from reference TRBV5-1 and TRBJ1-1 gives the full variable domain: KAGVTQTPRYLIKTRGQQVTLSCSPISGHRSVSWYQQTPGQGLQFLFEYFSETQRNKGNFPGRFSGRQFSNSRSEMNVSTLELGDSALYLCASSTDRGGEAFFGQGTRLTVV.

This clone showed up many times. The rearrangement uses TRBV7-2 and TRBJ1-5, with 10 positions matching TRBD1. Germline assignment: CDR1 SGHTA and CDR2 FQGNSA. V was pared by 4 bases and J by 11 bases, with 11 bases of the junction left unmatched. This CDR3 contains 15 residues. The CDR3 is CASSSTGTGAGAQHF. The CDR3 DNA reads as TGTGCCAGCAGCTCAACCGGGACAGGGGCGGGAGCCCAGCATTTT.

This clone was seen ten or more times. V gene TRBV30 combines with J gene TRBJ1-6, with D unresolved. Germline V gene data show CDR1 as GTSNPN and CDR2 as SVGIG (reference sequence). Trimming pared 3 bases from V and 4 bases from J, leaving 13 bases between. This CDR3 comprises 15 residues. The DNA of the CDR3 is TGTGCCTGGAGCCCGGCAGGTCTTTATAATTCACCCCTCCACTTT. This codes for CAWSPAGLYNSPLHF.

This clone was counted many times. The rearrangement links TRBV7-9 to TRBJ2-3; D call uncertain. The CDR3 length is 13 residues. Deletions cut 0 bases from V and 4 bases from J, with 5 bases between. The germline V gene has CDR1 SEHNR and CDR2 FQNEAQ (reference sequence). CDR3 DNA sequence: TGTGCCAGCAGCTTAGCGCAGGCAGATACGCAGTATTTT. Protein sequence: CASSLAQADTQYF.

This chain uses TRBV4-3 with TRBJ1-4; 7 bases align to TRBD1. The length of the CDR3 is 16 residues. Germline V lookup: CDR1 LGHNA, CDR2 YSLEER. V lost 2 bases and J lost 7; bases outside the gene matches: 10. CDR3 nucleotide sequence: TGCGCCAGCAGCCAATGGCGACAAGGGGGCTGTGAAAAACTGTTTTTT. This encodes CASSQWRQGGCEKLFF.

This clone occurred many times. This rearrangement joins TRBV19 to TRBJ2-2; TRBD1 might be the D (6 bases). This CDR3 region has 14 residues. Trimming cost V 7 bases and J 2 bases, with 11 bases left between them. In germline, CDR1 is LNHDA, CDR2 SQIVND (reference sequence). The CDR3 loop is CASNVGANTGELFF. CDR3 in DNA: TGTGCCAGTAACGTGGGGGCTAACACCGGGGAGCTGTTTTTT.

V is TRBV28 and J is TRBJ2-4; 10 nucleotides align to TRBD2. The CDR3 is 18 residues long. The germline V gene has CDR1 MDHEN and CDR2 SYDVKM. With V trimmed by 2 bases and J by 0 bases, 7 bases remained unmatched. CDR3 amino acids: CASSLRTSGALAKNIQYF. The DNA for the CDR3 is TGTGCCAGCAGTTTACGGACTAGCGGCGCTCTAGCCAAAAACATTCAGTACTTC. Full variable domain (rest looked up from reference TRBV28 and TRBJ2-4): DVKVTQSSRYLVKRTGEKVFLECVQDMDHENMFWYRQDPGLGLRLIYFSYDVKMKEKGDIPEGYSVSREKKERFSLILESASTNQTSMYLCASSLRTSGALAKNIQYFGAGTRLSVL.